The source of this T cell receptor (beta chain) is a study of control samples from healthy donors and cancer patients. The germline V gene encodes CDR1 MNHNY and CDR2 SVGAGI (reference sequence). The CDR3 spans 16 residues. Trimming left V 5 bases short and J 13 bases short, with 27 bases between. TCRdb's copy holds only in-frame clones and misses some; the assay was immunoSEQ multiplex PCR. The table shows roughly 100,000 clones, with roughly 92% occurring only once. This TCR was sampled from a human donor in good health. The donor label of this sample is uncertain. The material sequenced was blood. The chain links TRBV6-6 to TRBJ1-5; perhaps TRBD1 as D (5 bases). CDR3 DNA sequence: TGTGCCAGCAGTGTCACCGGGACCCCGGGGGTTCGGCTGCAGCATTTT. As protein: CASSVTGTPGVRLQHF.